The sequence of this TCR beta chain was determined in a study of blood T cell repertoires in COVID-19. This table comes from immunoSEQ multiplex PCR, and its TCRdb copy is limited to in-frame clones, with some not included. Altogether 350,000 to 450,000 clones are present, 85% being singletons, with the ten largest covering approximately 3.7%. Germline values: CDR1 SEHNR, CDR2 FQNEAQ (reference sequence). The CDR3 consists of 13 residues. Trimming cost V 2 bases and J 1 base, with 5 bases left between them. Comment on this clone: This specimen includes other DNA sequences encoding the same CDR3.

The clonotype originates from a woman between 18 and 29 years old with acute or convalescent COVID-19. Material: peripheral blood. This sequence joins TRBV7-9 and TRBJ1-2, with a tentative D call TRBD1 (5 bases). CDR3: CASSLRGNYGYTF. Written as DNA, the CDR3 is TGTGCCAGCAGCTTAAGGGGTAACTATGGCTACACCTTC.